The clone carrying this T cell receptor beta chain turned up a few times. The antigen is not known. Looked up from germline, CDR1 is MGHRA and CDR2 is YSYEKL. The CDR3 has 14 residues. Trimming removed 4 bases from V and 0 bases from J, with 8 bases in between. Included in the TCR beta cDNA libraries were unique molecular identifiers. TCRdb itself ran the PCR reads through MiXCR, one entry per CDR3 protein. The sample has fewer than 550,000 distinct CDR3 sequences, around 34% seen once. These data are taken from a study of post-analysis software for immune sequencing data. Study-wide results and limits: The study found TRBV5-6, TRBV5-1 and TRBV20-1 among five or six TRBV segments more frequent in patients than controls.

The sequence was collected from a girl aged 2 to 17 with multiple sclerosis. The chain employs TRBV4-1 and TRBJ2-3; D call uncertain. Input material: blood. In DNA, the CDR3 is TGCGCCAGCAGCCCGTTTCGCAGCACAGATACGCAGTATTTT. It translates to CASSPFRSTDTQYF.